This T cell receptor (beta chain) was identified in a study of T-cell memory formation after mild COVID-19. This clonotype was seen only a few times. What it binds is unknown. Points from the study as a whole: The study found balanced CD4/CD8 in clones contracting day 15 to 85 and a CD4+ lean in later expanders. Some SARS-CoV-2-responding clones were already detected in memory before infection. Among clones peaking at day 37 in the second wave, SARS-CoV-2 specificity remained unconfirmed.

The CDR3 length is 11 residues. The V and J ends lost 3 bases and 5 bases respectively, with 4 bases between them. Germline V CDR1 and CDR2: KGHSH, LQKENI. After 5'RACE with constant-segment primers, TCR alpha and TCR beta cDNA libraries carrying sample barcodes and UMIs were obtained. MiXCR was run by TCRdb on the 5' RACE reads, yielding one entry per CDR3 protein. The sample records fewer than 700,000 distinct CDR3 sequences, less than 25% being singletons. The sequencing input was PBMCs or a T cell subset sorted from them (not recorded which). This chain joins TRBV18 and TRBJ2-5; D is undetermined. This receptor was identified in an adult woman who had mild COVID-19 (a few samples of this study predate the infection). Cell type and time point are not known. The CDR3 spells CASSPWETQYF. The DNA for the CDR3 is TGTGCCAGCTCACCGTGGGAGACCCAGTACTTC.